One sample yielded the 32 T cell receptor beta chains listed below, sequenced in a study of blood T cell repertoires in COVID-19. The method was immunoSEQ multiplex PCR; TCRdb's version includes in-frame clones alone and lacks a portion of them. The sample carries 250,000 to 300,000 clones, around 84% recorded once. Material for sequencing was PBMCs or T cells enriched from blood (not recorded which). The receptors were gathered from a middle-aged man who had been exposed to COVID-19.

The chain couples TRBV29-1 to TRBJ2-1; 7 positions match TRBD1. CDR1 and CDR2 from the germline V gene are SQVTM and ANQGSEA. CDR3 length: 15 residues. The trim removed 3 bases at V and 11 bases at J, leaving 16 bases unmatched. In nucleotides, the CDR3 is TGCAGCGTTGATCGAAGGAGGACCGGGACAGCGAAGCAGTTCTTC. Amino acids: CSVDRRRTGTAKQFF.

This sequence joins TRBV12-3 or TRBV12-4 and TRBJ2-7, with TRBD2 matching 12 bases. The V and J ends lost 6 bases and 3 bases, in that order; junction bases with no gene match: 0. The CDR3 runs 13 residues. CDR3 sequence: CASRTSGGYEQYF. The CDR3 DNA is TGTGCCAGCAGGACTAGCGGGGGCTACGAGCAGTACTTC.

This chain links TRBV20-1 with TRBJ1-2; the D gene is possibly TRBD1 (6 bases). With 3 bases removed from V and 4 bases from J, the gap between germline ends came to 9 bases. This CDR3 is 12 amino acids long. Germline V gene sequence: CDR1 DFQATT, CDR2 SNEGSKA (reference sequence). The CDR3 is CSASRGGYGYTF. The DNA of the CDR3 is TGCAGTGCTAGTAGGGGGGGCTATGGCTACACCTTC.

The rearrangement uses TRBV12-3 or TRBV12-4 and TRBJ2-1, with TRBD1 as a possible D gene (5 bases). There are 12 residues in the CDR3. Trimming pared 4 bases from V and 8 bases from J, leaving 9 bases between. This chain's CDR3 is CASSSGFHEQFF. Written as DNA, the CDR3 is TGTGCCAGCAGTTCAGGGTTTCATGAGCAGTTCTTC.

This clone was observed a few times. The genes are TRBV20-1 and TRBJ1-2; a possible D gene is TRBD1 (5 bases). Per the germline V gene, CDR1 is DFQATT and CDR2 is SNEGSKA (reference sequence). Trimming took 5 bases from V and 3 from J, leaving 7 bases between them. The CDR3 runs to 11 residues. The CDR3 sequence is CSAQGDYGYTF. DNA of the CDR3: TGCAGTGCTCAGGGTGACTATGGCTACACCTTC.

The chain links TRBV19 to TRBJ1-4; D is uncertain. The germline gives CDR1 LNHDA, CDR2 SQIVND (reference sequence). The V end was cut by 6 bases, the J end by 4 bases, with 9 bases between. The CDR3 totals 13 residues. As DNA, the CDR3 is TGTGCCAGTAGCCGAAGCCATAATGAAAAACTGTTTTTT. Amino acids: CASSRSHNEKLFF.

This clone showed up just once. This sequence joins TRBV3-1 (or the pseudogene TRBV3-2) and TRBJ2-5; no definite D call. This CDR3 region has 15 residues. V was clipped by 0 bases and J by 1 base, with 9 bases between them. Germline V gives CDR1 LGHDT, CDR2 YNNKEL (reference sequence). Here the CDR3 DNA reads TGTGCCAGCAGCCAAGAGCCAGGTGGCCAAGAGACCCAGTACTTC. Its protein is CASSQEPGGQETQYF.

This rearrangement joins TRBV10-2 to TRBJ2-7; 11 positions agree with TRBD2. Germline-derived CDR1 and CDR2 are WSHSY and SAAADI. This CDR3 has 16 amino acids. After removal of 6 bases from V and 3 bases from J, the junction contained 10 bases not matched to a gene. CDR3 nucleotide sequence: TGCGCCAGCAGCAAAAACCCTACTAGCGGGAGCTACGAGCAGTACTTC. It codes for CASSKNPTSGSYEQYF.

V is TRBV10-2 and J is TRBJ2-7; 7 nucleotides align to TRBD2. Trimming cost V 5 bases and J 2 bases; bases outside gene matches: 6. CDR1 and CDR2 (germline): WSHSY, SAAADI. CDR3 size: 14 residues. CDR3 in amino acids: CASSFTSAAYEQYF. The CDR3 nucleotides read TGCGCCAGCAGTTTCACTAGCGCGGCCTACGAGCAGTACTTC.

The table lists this clone with a count of one. This chain connects TRBV14 to TRBJ2-7, with a tentative D call TRBD2 (7 bases). V lost 6 bases to trimming and J lost 5 bases, with 26 bases between them. Per the germline V gene, CDR1 is SGHDN and CDR2 is FVKESK. The CDR3 runs 17 residues. The DNA of the CDR3 is TGTGCCAGCAGAGGGGGGGTAGCGGCAGGATCCGGAGACGAGCAGTACTTC. The encoded protein is CASRGGVAAGSGDEQYF.

The chain is built from TRBV5-8 and TRBJ2-3; TRBD2 aligns across 13 bases. Germline CDR1 SGHTS, CDR2 YDEGEE. The ends lost 0 bases at V and 8 bases at J; junction bases unmatched: 6. The CDR3 runs to 16 residues. This CDR3 reads CASSLGTSGSGGTQYF. The DNA of the CDR3 is TGTGCCAGCAGCTTGGGGACTAGCGGGAGCGGGGGTACGCAGTATTTT. The full variable domain, completed using reference TRBV5-8 and TRBJ2-3, is EAGVTQSPTHLIKTRGQQATLRCSPISGHTSVYWYQQALGLGLQFLLWYDEGEERNRGNFPPRFSGRQFPNYSSELNVNALELEDSALYLCASSLGTSGSGGTQYFGPGTRLTVL.

This clone has a single count. V usage is TRBV12-1 and J usage is TRBJ2-5; the table calls TRBD2, which could not be checked here. TRBV12-1 is classified as a pseudogene. The CDR3 consists of 14 residues. The CDR3 DNA reads TGTGCCAGCCACGGCGGGAGGGCCGCGGAGACCCAGTACTTC. It codes for CASHGGRAAETQYF.

The chain combines TRBV7-8 with TRBJ1-2; possible D gene TRBD1, 6 bases. V dropped 0 bases and J dropped 6 bases, with 20 bases sitting between them. The germline V gene encodes CDR1 SGHVS and CDR2 FQNEAQ. CDR3 length equals 17 residues. The CDR3 sequence: CASSLAAPGQRTHGYTF. The CDR3 nucleotides read TGTGCCAGCAGCTTAGCGGCACCGGGACAAAGAACCCATGGCTACACCTTC.

The rearrangement links TRBV5-6 to TRBJ2-6; D perhaps matches TRBD1 (5 bases). Germline CDR1 is SGHDT and CDR2 is YYEEEE. This CDR3 has 15 residues. The germline V and J ends were trimmed by 1 base and 2 bases, with 7 bases remaining between them. The CDR3 bases are TGTGCCAGCAGCTTGTCAGGGACTGGGGCCAACGTCCTGACTTTC. It codes for CASSLSGTGANVLTF.

As DNA, the CDR3 is TGTGCCAGCAGCGGGAAACAGGGGATTGGAGCTAACTATGGCTACACCTTC. It yields the protein CASSGKQGIGANYGYTF. The chain employs TRBV7-2 and TRBJ1-2, with 7 bases fitting TRBD1. The V and J ends lost 5 bases and 0 bases, in that order; junction bases with no gene match: 12. The CDR3 is 17 residues long. The germline V gene encodes CDR1 SGHTA and CDR2 FQGNSA.

The chain recombines TRBV23-1 with TRBJ2-7; 8 bases match TRBD1. TRBV23-1 is designated an ORF whose function remains uncertain. Trimming removed 4 bases from V and 4 bases from J; junction bases left unmatched: 12. CDR3 size: 16 residues. The CDR3 here is CASSPPDGQGPYEQYF. CDR3 nucleotide sequence: TGCGCCAGCAGTCCACCGGACGGACAGGGACCATACGAGCAGTACTTC.

This sequence joins TRBV9 and TRBJ2-2; 7 bases match TRBD2. The CDR3 extends over 15 amino acids. The germline gives CDR1 SGDLS, CDR2 YYNGEE. The J segment lost 5 bases and the V segment lost 0 bases, leaving 4 bases of the junction unmatched. CDR3 nucleotide sequence: TGTGCCAGCAGCGTAGGCGGGAGTGCGACCGGGGAGCTGTTTTTT. Its translation is CASSVGGSATGELFF.

The V gene is TRBV18, the J gene TRBJ1-2; no clear D. This CDR3 has 13 amino acids. V lost 0 bases and J lost 8, with 10 bases in between. Germline lookup yields CDR1 KGHSH and CDR2 LQKENI. This CDR3 is CASSPPVPGGYTF. In DNA, the CDR3 is TGTGCCAGCTCACCACCCGTCCCCGGGGGCTACACCTTC. Filled out from reference TRBV18 and TRBJ1-2, the complete variable domain reads NAGVMQNPRHLVRRRGQEARLRCSPMKGHSHVYWYRQLPEEGLKFMVYLQKENIIDESGMPKERFSAEFPKEGPSILRIQQVVRGDSAAYFCASSPPVPGGYTFGSGTRLTVV.

The chain combines TRBV2 with TRBJ2-3; the match to TRBD2 covers 12 bases. There are 18 residues in the CDR3. Looked up from germline, CDR1 is SNHLY and CDR2 is FYNNEI. J was trimmed by 0 bases and V by 6 bases; bases with no gene match: 10. The CDR3 DNA sequence: TGTGCCAGCAGGACGGGACTAGCGGGTCTCACTAGCACAGATACGCAGTATTTT. Its translation is CASRTGLAGLTSTDTQYF.

The genes are TRBV3-1 (or the pseudogene TRBV3-2) and TRBJ1-1; possible D gene TRBD1, 5 bases. This CDR3 is 12 amino acids long. Germline CDR1 reads LGHDT; CDR2 reads YNNKEL (reference sequence). V lost 8 bases to trimming and J lost 3 bases, with 10 bases between them. DNA of the CDR3: TGTGCCAGCGGGTGGGGGGACACTGAAGCTTTCTTT. Translation gives CASGWGDTEAFF.

V usage is TRBV29-1 and J usage is TRBJ1-2; perhaps TRBD1 as D (5 bases). The V end lost 8 bases, the J end lost 6 bases, and 10 bases lay between the germline ends. Germline V gene lookup returns CDR1 SQVTM and CDR2 ANQGSEA. CDR3 size: 10 residues. Written as DNA, the CDR3 is TGCAGCTGGGGGGGTGATGGCTACACCTTC. Encoded protein: CSWGGDGYTF.

The chain recombines TRBV7-9 with TRBJ2-7; 14 nucleotides match TRBD2. Germline trimming cut 1 base from V and 2 bases from J; bases unmatched to any gene: 7. In germline, CDR1 is SEHNR, CDR2 FQNEAQ (reference sequence). The CDR3 has 18 amino acids. The DNA of the CDR3 is TGTGCCAGCAGCTTAGAAGGGACTAGCGGGAGATCGCCCTACGAGCAGTACTTC. Protein: CASSLEGTSGRSPYEQYF. The full variable domain, with the rest looked up from reference TRBV7-9 and TRBJ2-7, is DTGVSQNPRHKITKRGQNVTFRCDPISEHNRLYWYRQTLGQGPEFLTYFQNEAQLEKSRLLSDRFSAERPKGSFSTLEIQRTEQGDSAMYLCASSLEGTSGRSPYEQYFGPGTRLTVT.

The rearrangement links TRBV18 to TRBJ1-3; D unclear. V was trimmed by 3 bases and J by 2 bases, leaving 11 bases between them. Germline CDR1 and CDR2: KGHSH and LQKENI. This CDR3 contains 15 residues. CDR3 coding DNA: TGTGCCAGCTCACCGGGCCGGGAAACTGGAAACACCATATATTTT. Protein product: CASSPGRETGNTIYF. The full variable domain, in which reference TRBV18 and TRBJ1-3 provide the parts outside the CDR3, is NAGVMQNPRHLVRRRGQEARLRCSPMKGHSHVYWYRQLPEEGLKFMVYLQKENIIDESGMPKERFSAEFPKEGPSILRIQQVVRGDSAAYFCASSPGRETGNTIYFGEGSWLTVV.

The rearrangement links TRBV25-1 to TRBJ2-5; the D gene is possibly TRBD1 (5 bases). The CDR3 contains 14 residues. The V and J ends lost 8 bases and 5 bases respectively, with 18 bases between them. Germline V CDR1 and CDR2: MGHDK, SYGVNS. The CDR3 is CASGLRGSSETQYF. The CDR3 DNA is TGTGCCAGCGGATTAAGGGGAAGTTCGGAGACCCAGTACTTC.

The gene calls are TRBV19 and TRBJ1-2; 11 nucleotides align to TRBD1. V lost 5 bases, J lost 5 bases, and 7 bases stayed unmatched. Germline values: CDR1 LNHDA, CDR2 SQIVND (reference sequence). This CDR3 comprises 15 residues. The CDR3 sequence is CASSQDGQGAYGYTF. Written as DNA, the CDR3 is TGTGCCAGTAGTCAAGACGGACAGGGGGCTTATGGCTACACCTTC.

This chain connects TRBV3-1 (or the pseudogene TRBV3-2) to TRBJ1-5; D uncertain. The V end lost 4 bases, the J end lost 7 bases, and 11 bases lay between the germline ends. The CDR3 length is 13 residues. Germline values: CDR1 LGHDT, CDR2 YNNKEL (reference sequence). The CDR3 nucleotides read TGTGCCAGCAGCCGGGGAGATAGACAGCCCCAGCATTTT. Its protein is CASSRGDRQPQHF.

The chain joins TRBV10-3 to TRBJ1-2; D is perhaps TRBD1 (6 bases). Germline V gene sequence: CDR1 ENHRY, CDR2 SYGVKD. The CDR3 spans 17 residues. V dropped 7 bases and J dropped 7 bases, with 28 bases sitting between them. In nucleotides, the CDR3 is TGTGCCATCACCGAAGGACAGAACGTTGGAGGAGCTTCTGGCTACACCTTC. Its protein product is CAITEGQNVGGASGYTF.

The chain couples TRBV18 to TRBJ1-3, with a tentative D call TRBD1 (5 bases). Trimming took off 0 bases at V and 13 bases at J, with 10 bases between the two ends. Germline CDR1 KGHSH, CDR2 LQKENI. CDR3 length: 12 residues. DNA for the CDR3: TGTGCCAGCTCACCACCATCAAGGGGTATATATTTT. Translated, it gives CASSPPSRGIYF.

CDR3 protein: CASSWERGFGANVLTF. For the CDR3, the DNA is TGTGCCAGCAGCTGGGAGAGGGGGTTTGGGGCCAACGTCCTGACTTTC. The rearrangement links TRBV5-4 to TRBJ2-6, with D possibly being TRBD1 (6 bases). The length of the CDR3 is 16 residues. Between the trimmed V and J ends, which lost 3 bases and 3 bases, there was a span of 13 bases. Germline V gene lookup returns CDR1 SGHNT and CDR2 YYREEE (reference sequence).

The chain combines TRBV7-6 with TRBJ1-4, with D perhaps TRBD1 (5 bases). Germline V gene lookup returns CDR1 SGHVS and CDR2 FNYEAQ. The V end lost 5 bases, the J end lost 6 bases, and 19 bases lay between the germline ends. The CDR3 sequence is 16 residues long. The CDR3 reads CASSPHMTGGDEKLFF. CDR3 nucleotide sequence: TGTGCCAGCAGCCCCCATATGACGGGGGGGGATGAAAAACTGTTTTTT.

The chain uses TRBV3-1 (or the pseudogene TRBV3-2) and TRBJ1-4; 8 bases agree with TRBD1. The CDR3 is made up of 16 amino acids. The junction had 13 bases not matched to a gene; V was cut back by 3 bases and J by 10 bases. The germline V gene has CDR1 LGHDT and CDR2 YNNKEL (reference sequence). The DNA of the CDR3 is TGTGCCAGCAGCCACCGGGACAGGTTCCCTGCTAGAAAACTGTTTTTT. Protein: CASSHRDRFPARKLFF.

The V and J genes are TRBV29-1 and TRBJ1-2; 11 positions agree with TRBD1. V trimming: 1 base; J trimming: 8 bases; junction bases outside the gene matches: 6. Germline V gene lookup returns CDR1 SQVTM and CDR2 ANQGSEA. This CDR3 is built from 14 residues. The CDR3: CSVEGGQGARGYTF. The DNA for the CDR3 is TGCAGCGTTGAAGGTGGACAGGGGGCGAGAGGCTACACCTTC.